Shown below are 16 T cell receptor beta chains from a single sample sequenced in a study of blood T cells in healthy people across ages. Then a second PCR, running roughly 7 to 11 cycles, was carried out with a sample-barcoded 5' primer and a J-beta primer mix. TCRdb reprocessed the 5' RACE reads with MiXCR, giving one entry per CDR3 protein. The sample has roughly 790,000 distinct CDR3 sequences, around 46% seen once. Sequenced: blood. These receptors came from a woman aged 55-70 years in good health.

The chain is built from TRBV12-3 or TRBV12-4 and TRBJ2-7; D ambiguous. This CDR3 region has 13 residues. The V end lost 3 bases, the J end lost 4 bases, and 10 bases lay between the germline ends. The CDR3 DNA follows: TGTGCCAGCAGTTTCCCCGGCAAGTACGAGCAGTACTTC. As protein: CASSFPGKYEQYF.

This clonotype was counted a few times. The chain recombines TRBV7-3 with TRBJ2-5, with a weak D call TRBD1 (6 bases). V lost 5 bases and J 3 bases, leaving 10 bases between the germline ends. The CDR3 loop spans 13 amino acids. Germline V gene data show CDR1 as SGHTA and CDR2 as FQGTGA. CDR3: CASSPQGEETQYF. Written as DNA, the CDR3 is TGTGCCAGCAGCCCACAGGGTGAAGAGACCCAGTACTTC.

In its sample, this clonotype was seen a few times. The rearrangement uses TRBV3-1 and TRBJ2-5; D is unresolved. The CDR3 totals 15 residues. Trimming removed 4 bases from V and 1 base from J, with 13 bases in between. Germline V lookup: CDR1 LGHDT, CDR2 YNNKEL (reference sequence). CDR3 DNA: TGTGCCAGCAGCCCAAGGATCCTTGCCCAAGAGACCCAGTACTTC. Amino acids: CASSPRILAQETQYF.

The chain carries TRBV7-3 and TRBJ1-1; D unresolved. Trimming took off 4 bases at V and 6 bases at J, with 15 bases between the two ends. The germline gives CDR1 SGHTA, CDR2 FQGTGA. The CDR3 is 14 residues long. As DNA, the CDR3 is TGTGCCAGCAGCTGGAGGATAGAAGATTCTGAAGCTTTCTTT. Its translation is CASSWRIEDSEAFF. Complete variable domain (other parts from reference TRBV7-3 and TRBJ1-1): GAGVSQTPSNKVTEKGKYVELRCDPISGHTALYWYRQSLGQGPEFLIYFQGTGAADDSGLPNDRFFAVRPEGSVSTLKIQRTERGDSAVYLCASSWRIEDSEAFFGQGTRLTVV.

The table lists this clonotype with a count of one. This chain uses TRBV7-3 with TRBJ2-7, with D perhaps matching TRBD2 (6 bases). The J call may be mistaken, given a closer DNA end match to TRBJ2-5. The CDR3 covers 13 residues. Germline-derived CDR1 and CDR2 are SGHTA and FQGTGA. This CDR3 is CASGYGTRETQYF. Here the CDR3 DNA reads TGTGCCAGCGGCTACGGGACTCGGGAGACCCAGTACTTC.

With regard to this clonotype: This may be a read error, as it is one base from a much larger clone. The chain uses TRBV7-2 and TRBJ2-5; no definite D call. The CDR3 is 13 amino acids. Looked up from germline, CDR1 is SGHTA and CDR2 is FQGNSA. Written as DNA, the CDR3 is TGTGCCAGCAGCTTTGAGATACAAGGGACCCAGTACTTC. It encodes CASSFEIQGTQYF.

The chain links TRBV3-1 to TRBJ2-5; no clear D gene. The CDR3 extends over 12 amino acids. V was clipped by 2 bases and J by 6 bases, with 7 bases between them. The germline CDR1 and CDR2 sequences are LGHDT and YNNKEL (reference sequence). The CDR3 spells CASSQSGQTQYF. For the CDR3, the DNA is TGTGCCAGCAGCCAATCCGGTCAGACCCAGTACTTC.

This chain joins TRBV20-1 and TRBJ2-7; 13 bases agree with TRBD2. CDR1 is DFQATT, CDR2 SNEGSKA, per germline (reference sequence). The CDR3 is 15 residues long. Unmatched junction bases numbered 12, after V lost 6 bases and J lost 7 bases. CDR3 region: CSAVLGTSGNNEQYF. The CDR3 DNA reads TGCAGTGCAGTCCTAGGGACTAGCGGGAACAATGAGCAGTACTTC.

The table lists this clonotype with a few counts. This chain uses TRBV7-9 with TRBJ2-5, with TRBD2 matching 7 bases. Germline-derived CDR1 and CDR2 are SEHNR and FQNEAQ (reference sequence). The trim removed 5 bases at V and 4 bases at J, leaving 10 bases unmatched. CDR3 size: 15 residues. CDR3: CASSHSGWGIETQYF. The DNA of the CDR3 is TGTGCCAGCAGCCATAGCGGGTGGGGTATAGAGACCCAGTACTTC.

V is TRBV27 and J is TRBJ1-1; TRBD1 aligns across 8 bases. V lost 2 bases to trimming and J lost 5 bases; unmatched junction nucleotides: 7. CDR3 length equals 15 residues. CDR1 and CDR2 (germline): MNHEY, SMNVEV (reference sequence). In DNA form, the CDR3 reads TGTGCCAGCAGTTTAGGGCAGGGGGCAGGAACTGAAGCTTTCTTT. Translating gives CASSLGQGAGTEAFF.

The rearrangement links TRBV7-9 to TRBJ2-1, with TRBD2 identical over 7 bases. This CDR3 region has 12 residues. J was trimmed by 10 bases and V by 5 bases; bases with no gene match: 5. The germline CDR1 and CDR2 sequences are SEHNR and FQNEAQ (reference sequence). The CDR3 sequence: CASSIQAGEQFF. CDR3 DNA: TGTGCCAGCAGCATCCAAGCGGGGGAGCAGTTCTTC. Full variable domain (outside the CDR3, taken from reference TRBV7-9 and TRBJ2-1): DTGVSQNPRHKITKRGQNVTFRCDPISEHNRLYWYRQTLGQGPEFLTYFQNEAQLEKSRLLSDRFSAERPKGSFSTLEIQRTEQGDSAMYLCASSIQAGEQFFGPGTRLTVL.

This clonotype was counted between two and nine times. The gene calls are TRBV12-3 or TRBV12-4 and TRBJ2-1, with 8 bases matching TRBD2. Trimming took 0 bases from V and 6 from J; bases not matched to a gene: 7. This CDR3 has 16 amino acids. The CDR3 region is CASSLALGLGGNEQFF. CDR3 coding DNA: TGTGCCAGCAGTTTAGCCCTGGGACTAGGGGGCAATGAGCAGTTCTTC.

V and J are TRBV10-2 and TRBJ1-1; D not resolved. Germline-derived CDR1 and CDR2 are WSHSY and SAAADI. This CDR3 comprises 13 residues. V lost 1 base to trimming and J lost 5 bases, with 8 bases between them. In DNA, the CDR3 is TGCGCCAGCAGTGAGTTAGGCCGGACTGAAGCTTTCTTT. Protein sequence: CASSELGRTEAFF.

This chain links TRBV7-3 with TRBJ1-1, with a weak D call TRBD1 (6 bases). In germline, CDR1 is SGHTA, CDR2 FQGTGA. This CDR3 comprises 17 residues. The ends were cut back, 4 bases at V and 0 bases at J, with 18 bases in the middle. The CDR3 DNA follows: TGTGCCAGCAGCTCCTACCCTCAGTCAGGGGTGAACACTGAAGCTTTCTTT. Its protein is CASSSYPQSGVNTEAFF. The whole variable domain, filled in from reference TRBV7-3 and TRBJ1-1, reads GAGVSQTPSNKVTEKGKYVELRCDPISGHTALYWYRQSLGQGPEFLIYFQGTGAADDSGLPNDRFFAVRPEGSVSTLKIQRTERGDSAVYLCASSSYPQSGVNTEAFFGQGTRLTVV.

This clonotype has a single count. This chain connects TRBV10-3 to TRBJ1-2; 7 nucleotides agree with TRBD1. This CDR3 is 13 amino acids long. Trimming took 10 bases from V and 5 from J; bases not matched to a gene: 10. Germline V lookup: CDR1 ENHRY, CDR2 SYGVKD. The CDR3, as DNA: TGTGCCAGCACCGGAACAGGGGAATATGGCTACACCTTC. Residues: CASTGTGEYGYTF.

The chain recombines TRBV3-1 with TRBJ1-5; no clear D gene. Germline lookup yields CDR1 LGHDT and CDR2 YNNKEL (reference sequence). The CDR3 length is 16 residues. V lost 3 bases and J lost 3, with 15 bases in between. The CDR3: CASSQSGWFANQPQHF. Here the CDR3 DNA reads TGTGCCAGCAGCCAGTCGGGGTGGTTTGCCAATCAGCCCCAGCATTTT.